The rows below give T cell receptor beta chains drawn from one sample of a study of CD8 T cells in Susac syndrome. Each CDR3 protein gets one entry after TCRdb re-called the immunoSEQ multiplex PCR reads with MiXCR. The data contain more than 85,000 distinct CDR3 sequences, roughly 94% of them seen just once; the ten biggest clones take up roughly 0.31%. The sequenced material came from CD4+ T cells from PBMCs. These receptors all come from a human donor with Susac syndrome. Both conserved end residues are part of each CDR3. D genes are given only for firm matches. Not every row has a clone size; where given, it reads once, few, many or a size class.

V gene: TRBV5-4; J gene: TRBJ2-7; clone size: -; D gene: -; CDR3 DNA: TGTGCCAGCAGCTTGGGAGGGACCTACGAGCAGTACTTC; CDR3 protein: CASSLGGTYEQYF
V gene: TRBV25-1; J gene: TRBJ1-2; clone size: -; D gene: -; CDR3 DNA: TGTGCCAGCAGTGGAGGGGTTCGGAGCTATGGCTACACCTTC; CDR3 protein: CASSGGVRSYGYTF
V gene: TRBV28; J gene: TRBJ1-5; clone size: -; D gene: -; CDR3 DNA: TGTGCCAGCAGTTTTGAGTCGGCAGTCAATCAGCCCCAGCATTTT; CDR3 protein: CASSFESAVNQPQHF
V gene: TRBV20-1; J gene: TRBJ1-2; clone size: -; D gene: TRBD1; CDR3 DNA: TGCAGTGCTCGACAGGGTAATAGCGGCTACACCTTC; CDR3 protein: CSARQGNSGYTF
V gene: TRBV9; J gene: TRBJ2-3; clone size: -; D gene: -; CDR3 DNA: TGTGCCAGCACCGCGTCGGGGGACACAGATACGCAGTATTTT; CDR3 protein: CASTASGDTDTQYF
V gene: TRBV7-2; J gene: TRBJ2-7; clone size: -; D gene: TRBD1; CDR3 DNA: TGTGCCAGCAGCAGTCGACAGGGCGGATACGACGAGCAGTACTTC; CDR3 protein: CASSSRQGGYDEQYF
V gene: TRBV9; J gene: TRBJ2-1; clone size: once; D gene: -; CDR3 DNA: TGTGCCAGCAGCGTAGCGGTCGATCTCTCCTACAATGAGCAGTTCTTC; CDR3 protein: CASSVAVDLSYNEQFF
V gene: TRBV25-1; J gene: TRBJ1-5; clone size: -; D gene: -; CDR3 DNA: TGTGCCAGCAGTGAATTCGGAGGCAATCAGCCCCAGCATTTT; CDR3 protein: CASSEFGGNQPQHF
V gene: TRBV6-5; J gene: TRBJ2-2; clone size: once; D gene: -; CDR3 DNA: TGTGCCAGCAGGTCAGGTACCAACACCGGGGAGCTGTTTTTT; CDR3 protein: CASRSGTNTGELFF
V gene: TRBV4-1; J gene: TRBJ2-1; clone size: -; D gene: -; CDR3 DNA: TGCGCCAGCAGCCAATCGGTCAGAGAGCAGTTCTTC; CDR3 protein: CASSQSVREQFF
V gene: TRBV30; J gene: TRBJ2-2; clone size: once; D gene: -; CDR3 DNA: TGTGCCTGGAGCGGCACCGGGGAGCTGTTTTTT; CDR3 protein: CAWSGTGELFF
V gene: TRBV10-3; J gene: TRBJ1-1; clone size: once; D gene: -; CDR3 DNA: TGTGCCGTTTCAGGGGTTAAGACTGAAGCTTTCTTT; CDR3 protein: CAVSGVKTEAFF
V gene: TRBV11-2; J gene: TRBJ1-5; clone size: -; D gene: -; CDR3 DNA: TGTGCCAGCGGCGGGGGTCCTAATCAGCCCCAGCATTTT; CDR3 protein: CASGGGPNQPQHF
V gene: TRBV20-1; J gene: TRBJ2-7; clone size: -; D gene: TRBD1; CDR3 DNA: TGCAGTGCTCGTCATCCGGGACAGGGCTGCGAGCAGTACTTC; CDR3 protein: CSARHPGQGCEQYF
V gene: TRBV20-1; J gene: TRBJ2-5; clone size: -; D gene: -; CDR3 DNA: TGCAGTGCCGACTTCGGTCTCCCAGAGACCCAGTACTTC; CDR3 protein: CSADFGLPETQYF
V gene: TRBV20-1; J gene: TRBJ1-4; clone size: -; D gene: -; CDR3 DNA: TGCAGTGCTAGTGTGGCAGGGGTGGCTAATGAAAAACTGTTTTTT; CDR3 protein: CSASVAGVANEKLFF
V gene: TRBV20-1; J gene: TRBJ2-2; clone size: -; D gene: -; CDR3 DNA: TGCAGTGCTAGAGATAGGGTGGCGTTCGGGGAGCTGTTTTTT; CDR3 protein: CSARDRVAFGELFF
V gene: TRBV30; J gene: TRBJ1-1; clone size: -; D gene: TRBD1; CDR3 DNA: TGTGCCTGGAGTTGGGGACAGGGGGCTGAAGCTTTCTTT; CDR3 protein: CAWSWGQGAEAFF
V gene: TRBV7-9; J gene: TRBJ2-1; clone size: -; D gene: -; CDR3 DNA: TGTGCCAGCAGCCTAGCGACAGGCGTATTGGATGAGCAGTTCTTC; CDR3 protein: CASSLATGVLDEQFF
V gene: TRBV2; J gene: TRBJ2-7; clone size: -; D gene: TRBD2; CDR3 DNA: TGTGCCAGCAGACTAGCGGGGGTGGCCTACGAGCAGTACTTC; CDR3 protein: CASRLAGVAYEQYF
V gene: TRBV28; J gene: TRBJ2-2; clone size: -; D gene: -; CDR3 DNA: TGTGCCAGTGGGATGCCGATCGGGGAGCTGTTTTTT; CDR3 protein: CASGMPIGELFF
V gene: TRBV30; J gene: TRBJ2-3; clone size: -; D gene: -; CDR3 DNA: TGTGCCTGGAGTCTCGGAGGTGATACGCAGTATTTT; CDR3 protein: CAWSLGGDTQYF
V gene: TRBV29-1; J gene: TRBJ1-2; clone size: -; D gene: -; CDR3 DNA: TGCAGCGTGCTGGAGCAGGGAGACGGCTACACCTTC; CDR3 protein: CSVLEQGDGYTF
V gene: TRBV18; J gene: TRBJ2-2; clone size: once; D gene: -; CDR3 DNA: TGTGCCAGCTCAGGGGGCGTGACCGGGGAGCTGTTTTTT; CDR3 protein: CASSGGVTGELFF
V gene: TRBV11-2; J gene: TRBJ2-7; clone size: -; D gene: TRBD2; CDR3 DNA: TGTGCCAGCAGCCCGCGGACTAGCGGGGGGTACGAGCAGTACTTC; CDR3 protein: CASSPRTSGGYEQYF
V gene: TRBV3-1; J gene: TRBJ2-6; clone size: once; D gene: -; CDR3 DNA: TGTGCCAGCATCTCGCAGGGGATAAAGGGTACCAACGTCCTGACTTTC; CDR3 protein: CASISQGIKGTNVLTF
V gene: TRBV20-1; J gene: TRBJ2-3; clone size: -; D gene: TRBD2; CDR3 DNA: TGCAGTGCTAGTCAACCCACAGCGGGGAGCACTGCAGATACGCAGTATTTT; CDR3 protein: CSASQPTAGSTADTQYF
V gene: TRBV27; J gene: TRBJ2-1; clone size: -; D gene: -; CDR3 DNA: TGTGCCAGCGTCCCTAAGGGGTCCAATGAGCAGTTCTTC; CDR3 protein: CASVPKGSNEQFF